This T cell receptor (beta chain) was profiled in a study of blood T cell repertoires in COVID-19. Sequencing used immunoSEQ multiplex PCR; TCRdb keeps in-frame clones, though not all of them. The sample has more than 80,000 clones; around 86% are singletons. This CDR3 is 16 amino acids long. The V and J ends lost 1 base and 3 bases respectively, with 15 bases between them. Looked up from germline, CDR1 is MGHRA and CDR2 is YSYEKL. The receptor was isolated from a middle-aged man with acute or convalescent COVID-19. V gene TRBV4-1 combines with J gene TRBJ1-1, with D hard to call. Sequenced material: peripheral blood. The CDR3: CASSQVDLFIYTEAFF. Here the CDR3 DNA reads TGCGCCAGCAGCCAAGTAGACTTATTCATTTACACTGAAGCTTTCTTT.